This TCR beta chain came from a study of CD8+ T cells in alopecia areata (dated by TCRdb to the late 2010s). Looking at the study overall: The treated patients took part in an open-label pilot trial in which moderate-to-severe alopecia areata was treated with oral tofacitinib at 5 to 10 mg twice daily. Patients on tofacitinib were biopsied at baseline and after 4 and 24 weeks of treatment, and several of the patients also had a later scalp biopsy. Scalp clonality was compared across normal scalp (n=4), patchy alopecia areata scalp (n=8), and alopecia totalis/universalis scalp (n=8). Patients received tofacitinib for 6 to 18 months and were then followed off drug for 6 months to check for delayed response and recurrence. RNA was obtained with the PAXgene miRNA kit for fixed scalp, the miRNeasy kit for PBMCs, and the RNeasy kit for mouse skin. The study used high-throughput TCRbeta sequencing to examine T cell clonal expansion in alopecia areata, in both the C3H/HeJ mouse model and human patients. Amplification of TCRbeta CDR3 regions was done by immunoSEQ multiplex PCR using 35 Vbeta forward primers and 13 Jbeta reverse primers. Scalp tissue and sorted CD4+ and CD8+ peripheral blood T cells from patchy and totalis/universalis alopecia areata patients and from healthy controls were covered by human TCRbeta sequencing.

Comments on this clone: It has no known antigen specificity. Base qualities are not provided; no much larger clone lies one nucleotide away.

Between the V and J ends, shortened by 1 base and 0 bases respectively, the junction contains 6 bases. The CDR3, from cysteine to phenylalanine, totals 14 residues. Of the read, only the CDR3 DNA is kept; its 42 bases are in frame from base 1. The germline V gene encodes CDR1 LGHNA and CDR2 YSLEER. Receptor libraries were prepared by the immunoSEQ multiplex PCR assay. RNA was extracted from all samples and reverse transcribed into cDNA as template for TCR sequencing. SuperScript III was used for first-strand cDNA synthesis, primed with a 2:1 mix of oligo-dT and random hexamers. A synthetic immune receptor repertoire was used to gauge amplification bias, and whatever bias remained was removed computationally. Per the source publication's procedure: Raw reads were preprocessed to remove errors, and CDR3 was defined by IMGT conventions from the conserved cysteine to phenylalanine. Clonality was computed by normalizing Shannon entropy by log2 of the number of productive unique TCRs and subtracting the result from 1. Whether scalp clones were CD4 or CD8 was inferred by matching scalp TCRbeta sequences against CD4 and CD8 repertoires sorted from blood. What TCRdb holds here is the immuneACCESS table cut down to in-frame rearrangements. Part of the clones is not present; checked against another copy, under half of the missing clones reflect an unresolved V gene, and the others are unexplained. V and J calls plus clone size are reproduced from that table; the DNA served to infer D and trimming. The sample includes approximately 180,000 clones, with almost 65% observed a single time. The biggest ten clones account for around 1.8% of the sample.

Sample time point, as interpreted from the label and publication: baseline before oral tofacitinib. Lesional scalp punch biopsies and peripheral blood were obtained from alopecia areata patients. After PBMCs were isolated by density centrifugation and stained for CD3, CD4 and CD8, a FACSAria was used to sort CD4+ and CD8+ T cells. The paper as a whole reports these results and caveats: Shared TCR sequences between patients were less evident than in mice, which may be partly attributable to HLA diversity in the patient population. Lesional scalp, especially in alopecia totalis/universalis, showed higher clonality and more expanded CD8+ clones than normal scalp, suggesting antigenic drive. Unlike mouse skin, where gammadelta T cells dominate, normal human skin contains resident alphabeta T cells that get sequenced too, which complicates analysis of the scalp TCR repertoire.

The chain uses TRBV4-3 and TRBJ2-5; the D gene is perhaps TRBD1, from 6 matching bases. This sequence originates from a human donor with alopecia areata. The specimen was CD4+ T cells sorted from blood, collected at week 0. The CDR3 here reads CASSQGQDQETQYF. The DNA sequence is given as TGCGCCAGCAGCCAAGGACAGGACCAAGAGACCCAGTACTTC.